This entry lists 16 T cell receptor beta chains sequenced from one sample in a study of T cell responses to AZD1222 COVID-19 vaccine. Produced via immunoSEQ multiplex PCR; TCRdb's table is partial and in-frame only. Among some 130,000 clones listed, 93% were seen once. The source material was peripheral blood, sampled on day 0 of AZD1222 vaccination. Every receptor here comes from an adult in good health.

The rearrangement links TRBV27 to TRBJ2-3; D may be TRBD2 (6 bases). V was shortened by 3 bases and J by 4 bases, with 11 bases between the two germline ends. The CDR3 consists of 14 residues. Germline V gives CDR1 MNHEY, CDR2 SMNVEV (reference sequence). The CDR3 loop is CASSLVTGADTQYF. The CDR3 coding sequence is TGTGCCAGCAGTTTGGTGACGGGAGCAGATACGCAGTATTTT.

This clone was seen only once. The rearrangement links TRBV7-3 to TRBJ2-1, with D perhaps TRBD1 (5 bases). Trimming pared 5 bases from V and 4 bases from J, leaving 18 bases between. This CDR3 contains 16 residues. CDR1 SGHTA and CDR2 FQGTGA come from the germline V gene. CDR3 sequence reads: CASSPSRTGAYNEQFF. The DNA of the CDR3 is TGTGCCAGCAGCCCCTCCCGCACAGGAGCATACAATGAGCAGTTCTTC. Variable domain in full (rest from reference TRBV7-3 and TRBJ2-1): GAGVSQTPSNKVTEKGKYVELRCDPISGHTALYWYRQSLGQGPEFLIYFQGTGAADDSGLPNDRFFAVRPEGSVSTLKIQRTERGDSAVYLCASSPSRTGAYNEQFFGPGTRLTVL.

As concerns this clone: Within the sample, other DNA sequences also encode this same CDR3. The chain uses TRBV5-1 and TRBJ1-4; D remains ambiguous. The germline V gene has CDR1 SGHRS and CDR2 YFSETQ. The length of the CDR3 is 15 residues. Trimming took 0 bases from V and 0 from J, leaving 6 bases between them. The CDR3 reads CASSLGGSTNEKLFF. The CDR3 DNA follows: TGCGCCAGCAGCTTGGGAGGGTCAACTAATGAAAAACTGTTTTTT.

This clone occurred once. Other DNA sequences in the sample encode the same CDR3. The genes are TRBV5-1 and TRBJ2-7, with no clear D. CDR1 and CDR2 from the germline V gene are SGHRS and YFSETQ. This CDR3 comprises 13 residues. The V end was cut by 2 bases, the J end by 1 base, with 7 bases between. The DNA for the CDR3 is TGCGCCAGCAGCTTAGACCTATCCTACGAGCAGTACTTC. Its protein is CASSLDLSYEQYF.

The CDR3 region is CASSQPGQTYGYTF. The DNA for the CDR3 is TGCGCCAGCAGCCAGCCGGGACAGACATATGGCTACACCTTC. The V gene is TRBV4-1, the J gene TRBJ1-2, with 7 positions matching TRBD1. Germline-derived CDR1 and CDR2 are MGHRA and YSYEKL. This CDR3 spans 14 amino acids. The junction had 6 bases not matched to a gene; V was cut back by 3 bases and J by 5 bases.

V is TRBV5-1 and J is TRBJ2-7; 7 nucleotides agree with TRBD1. In germline, CDR1 is SGHRS, CDR2 YFSETQ. The CDR3 has 13 residues. V shed 0 bases and J 7 bases; nucleotides not matched to a gene: 4. Here the CDR3 DNA reads TGCGCCAGCAGCTTGGAGGGGGCAGGTGAGCAGTACTTC. Translation gives CASSLEGAGEQYF.

This rearrangement joins TRBV19 to TRBJ2-3; the D is unclear. V was shortened by 5 bases and J by 2 bases, with 8 bases between the two germline ends. Germline values: CDR1 LNHDA, CDR2 SQIVND (reference sequence). The CDR3 covers 13 residues. The CDR3 loop is CASSLGPTDTQYF. The CDR3 DNA reads as TGTGCCAGTAGTCTAGGCCCCACAGATACGCAGTATTTT.

The chain links TRBV7-7 to TRBJ2-1; 9 positions match TRBD2. The CDR3 loop spans 15 amino acids. V trimming: 5 bases; J trimming: 9 bases; junction bases outside the gene matches: 11. Germline CDR1 SSHAT, CDR2 FNYEAQ (reference sequence). As DNA, the CDR3 is TGTGCCAGCAGCCCCTATAGCGGGAGATCGGGTGAGCAGTTCTTC. Residues: CASSPYSGRSGEQFF.

The genes are TRBV19 and TRBJ2-7; TRBD1 agrees at 9 bases. Germline CDR1 is LNHDA and CDR2 is SQIVND (reference sequence). This CDR3 has 15 amino acids. With 4 bases clipped from V and 4 bases from J, the junction kept 8 bases outside the gene matches. For the CDR3, the DNA is TGTGCCAGTAGTAGACCGGGACAGGGAGGGTACGAGCAGTACTTC. It encodes CASSRPGQGGYEQYF.

This clone was seen just once. The V call is TRBV30, the J call TRBJ2-7; 7 bases are shared with TRBD2. The length of the CDR3 is 12 residues. Germline V gives CDR1 GTSNPN, CDR2 SVGIG (reference sequence). Trimming cost V 0 bases and J 4 bases; bases outside gene matches: 0. The CDR3 bases are TGTGCCTGGAGTGTGGGAGGGTACGAGCAGTACTTC. As protein: CAWSVGGYEQYF.

The CDR3 sequence: CASSAIWAGANVLTF. The CDR3 nucleotides are TGTGCCAGCAGCGCCATCTGGGCCGGGGCCAACGTCCTGACTTTC. The rearrangement links TRBV7-9 to TRBJ2-6; D is unclear. The CDR3 is 15 residues long. Per the germline V gene, CDR1 is SEHNR and CDR2 is FQNEAQ (reference sequence). V dropped 5 bases and J dropped 4 bases, with 12 bases sitting between them.

This chain connects TRBV29-1 to TRBJ1-3; D gene uncertain. The V and J ends lost 6 bases and 1 base respectively, with 13 bases between them. Per the germline V gene, CDR1 is SQVTM and CDR2 is ANQGSEA. CDR3 size: 14 residues. The CDR3 DNA reads TGCAGCGTACATAGGACCGGTTCTGGAAACACCATATATTTT. This translates into CSVHRTGSGNTIYF.

J is TRBJ2-5 and V is TRBV7-9, with 9 bases aligning to TRBD2. The germline gives CDR1 SEHNR, CDR2 FQNEAQ (reference sequence). Germline trimming cut 4 bases from V and 5 bases from J; bases unmatched to any gene: 17. The CDR3 totals 18 residues. In DNA form, the CDR3 reads TGTGCCAGCAGCTCTCCGGGGTTGGCTAGCGGGATCGGGGAGACCCAGTACTTC. The encoded protein is CASSSPGLASGIGETQYF.

The chain links TRBV7-9 to TRBJ1-2, with TRBD1 matching over 7 bases. There are 15 residues in the CDR3. Trimming cost V 3 bases and J 0 bases; bases outside gene matches: 4. CDR1 SEHNR and CDR2 FQNEAQ come from the germline V gene (reference sequence). The CDR3 DNA is TGTGCCAGCAGCTTTCAACAGGGGTCTAACTATGGCTACACCTTC. Its protein is CASSFQQGSNYGYTF. Based on the CDR3 plus reference TRBV7-9 and TRBJ1-2, the full variable domain is DTGVSQNPRHKITKRGQNVTFRCDPISEHNRLYWYRQTLGQGPEFLTYFQNEAQLEKSRLLSDRFSAERPKGSFSTLEIQRTEQGDSAMYLCASSFQQGSNYGYTFGSGTRLTVV.

The DNA for the CDR3 is TGTGCCAGCAGCCAAGGGGGGGTCGGCTATGGCTACACCTTC. Translation gives CASSQGGVGYGYTF. The chain employs TRBV4-2 and TRBJ1-2, with TRBD1 as a possible D gene (5 bases). The germline gives CDR1 LGHNA, CDR2 YNFKEQ. The CDR3 covers 14 residues. Trimming took off 1 base at V and 4 bases at J, with 10 bases between the two ends.

The J gene is TRBJ2-5, the V gene TRBV28; TRBD2 matches at 7 bases. The CDR3 runs 13 residues. J was trimmed by 5 bases and V by 4 bases; bases with no gene match: 4. Germline lookup yields CDR1 MDHEN and CDR2 SYDVKM. CDR3 residues: CASSSGGRETQYF. The CDR3 coding sequence is TGTGCCAGCAGTTCCGGGGGGAGGGAGACCCAGTACTTC.